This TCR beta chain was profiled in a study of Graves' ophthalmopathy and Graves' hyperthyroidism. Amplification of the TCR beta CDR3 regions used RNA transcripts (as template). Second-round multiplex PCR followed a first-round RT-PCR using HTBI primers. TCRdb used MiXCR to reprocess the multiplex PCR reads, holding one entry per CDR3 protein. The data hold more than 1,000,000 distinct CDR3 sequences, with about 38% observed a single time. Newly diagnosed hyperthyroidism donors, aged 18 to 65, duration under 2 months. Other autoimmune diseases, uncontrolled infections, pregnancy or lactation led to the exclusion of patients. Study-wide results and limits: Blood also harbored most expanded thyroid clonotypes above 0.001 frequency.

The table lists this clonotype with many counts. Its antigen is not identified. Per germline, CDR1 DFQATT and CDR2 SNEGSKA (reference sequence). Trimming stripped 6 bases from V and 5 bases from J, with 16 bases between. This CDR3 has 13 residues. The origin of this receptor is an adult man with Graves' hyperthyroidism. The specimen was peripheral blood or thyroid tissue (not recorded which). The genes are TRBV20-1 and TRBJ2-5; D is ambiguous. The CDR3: CSARARFSETQYF. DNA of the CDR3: TGCAGTGCCCGTGCGCGATTTTCCGAGACCCAGTACTTC.